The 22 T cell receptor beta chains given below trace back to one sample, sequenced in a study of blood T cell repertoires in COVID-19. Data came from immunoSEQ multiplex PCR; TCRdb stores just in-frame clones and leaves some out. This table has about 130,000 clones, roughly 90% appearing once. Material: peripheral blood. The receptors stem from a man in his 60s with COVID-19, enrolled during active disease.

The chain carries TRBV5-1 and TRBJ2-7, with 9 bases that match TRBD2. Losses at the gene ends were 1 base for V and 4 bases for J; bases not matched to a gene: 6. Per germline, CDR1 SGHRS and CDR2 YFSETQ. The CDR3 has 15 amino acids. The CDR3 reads CASSLKLAGWYEQYF. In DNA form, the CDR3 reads TGCGCCAGCAGCTTGAAACTAGCGGGCTGGTACGAGCAGTACTTC.

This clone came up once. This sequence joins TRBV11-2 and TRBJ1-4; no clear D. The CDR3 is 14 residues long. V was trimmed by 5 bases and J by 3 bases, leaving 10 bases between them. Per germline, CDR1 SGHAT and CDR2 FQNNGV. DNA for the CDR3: TGTGCCAGCAGCCCGGGAGCGGCTAATGAAAAACTGTTTTTT. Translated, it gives CASSPGAANEKLFF.

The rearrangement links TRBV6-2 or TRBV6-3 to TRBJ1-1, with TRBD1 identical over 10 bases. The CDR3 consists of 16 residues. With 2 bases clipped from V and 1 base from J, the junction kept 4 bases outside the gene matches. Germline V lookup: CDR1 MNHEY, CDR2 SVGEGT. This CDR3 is CASSYGDRGSNTEAFF. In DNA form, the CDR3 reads TGTGCCAGCAGTTACGGGGACAGGGGCTCGAACACTGAAGCTTTCTTT.

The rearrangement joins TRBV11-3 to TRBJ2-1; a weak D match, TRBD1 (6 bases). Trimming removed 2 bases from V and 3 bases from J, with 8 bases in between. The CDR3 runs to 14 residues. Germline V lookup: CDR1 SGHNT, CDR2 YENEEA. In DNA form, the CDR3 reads TGTGCCAGCAGCTTAAGGGGGTTCTACAATGAGCAGTTCTTC. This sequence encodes CASSLRGFYNEQFF.

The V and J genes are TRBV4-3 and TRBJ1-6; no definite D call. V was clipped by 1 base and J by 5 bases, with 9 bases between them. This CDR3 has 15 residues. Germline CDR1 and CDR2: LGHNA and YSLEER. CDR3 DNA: TGCGCCAGCAGCCAAGGGACTGTGGATAATTCACCCCTCCACTTT. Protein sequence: CASSQGTVDNSPLHF.

Written as DNA, the CDR3 is TGCGCCAGCAGCCCTCGTACAGGTAGAGGCATTGGATCCGACACCGGGGAGCTGTTTTTT. Residues: CASSPRTGRGIGSDTGELFF. The rearrangement uses TRBV5-1 and TRBJ2-2; possibly TRBD1 for D (5 bases). The ends were cut back, 4 bases at V and 3 bases at J, with 28 bases in the middle. Per germline, CDR1 SGHRS and CDR2 YFSETQ. The CDR3 has 20 amino acids.

The CDR3 region is CASSQGSGWSEGYTF. The DNA of the CDR3 is TGCGCCAGCAGCCAAGGGTCAGGGTGGTCGGAAGGCTACACCTTC. This chain joins TRBV4-3 and TRBJ1-2; perhaps TRBD1 as D (5 bases). CDR1 LGHNA and CDR2 YSLEER come from the germline V gene. The CDR3 totals 15 residues. V was cut by 1 base and J by 8 bases, with 17 bases left in between.

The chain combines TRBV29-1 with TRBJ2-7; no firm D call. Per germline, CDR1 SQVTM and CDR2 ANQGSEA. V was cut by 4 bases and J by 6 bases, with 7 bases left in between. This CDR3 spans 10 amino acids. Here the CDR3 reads CSVGVGEQYF. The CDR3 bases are TGCAGCGTTGGAGTTGGCGAGCAGTACTTC.

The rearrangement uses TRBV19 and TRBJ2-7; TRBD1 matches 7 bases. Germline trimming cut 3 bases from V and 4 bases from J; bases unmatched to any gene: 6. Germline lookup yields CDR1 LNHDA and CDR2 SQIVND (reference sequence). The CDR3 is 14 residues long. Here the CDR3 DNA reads TGTGCCAGTAGTATCGACAGGGAAGGATACGAGCAGTACTTC. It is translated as CASSIDREGYEQYF.

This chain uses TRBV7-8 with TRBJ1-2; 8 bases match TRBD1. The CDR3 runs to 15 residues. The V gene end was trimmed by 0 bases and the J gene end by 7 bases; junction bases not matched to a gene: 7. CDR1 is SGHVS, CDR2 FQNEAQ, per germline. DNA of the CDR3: TGTGCCAGCAGCTTAGCTAGGACAGGGTCGGGTGGCTACACCTTC. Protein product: CASSLARTGSGGYTF.

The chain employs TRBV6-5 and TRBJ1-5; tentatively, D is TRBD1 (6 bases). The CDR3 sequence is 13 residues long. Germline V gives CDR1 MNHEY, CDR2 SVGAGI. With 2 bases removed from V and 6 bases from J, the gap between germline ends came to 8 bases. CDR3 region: CASSYGGAQPQHF. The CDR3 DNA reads TGTGCCAGCAGTTACGGGGGGGCTCAGCCCCAGCATTTT.

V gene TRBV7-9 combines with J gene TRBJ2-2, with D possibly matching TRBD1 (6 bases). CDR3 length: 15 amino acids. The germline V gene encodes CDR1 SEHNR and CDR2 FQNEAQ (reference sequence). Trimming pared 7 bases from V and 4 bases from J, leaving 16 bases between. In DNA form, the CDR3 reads TGTGCCAGCACCCCGACAGGTGGGGCCACCGGGGAGCTGTTTTTT. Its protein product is CASTPTGGATGELFF. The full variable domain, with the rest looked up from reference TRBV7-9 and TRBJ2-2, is DTGVSQNPRHKITKRGQNVTFRCDPISEHNRLYWYRQTLGQGPEFLTYFQNEAQLEKSRLLSDRFSAERPKGSFSTLEIQRTEQGDSAMYLCASTPTGGATGELFFGEGSRLTVL.

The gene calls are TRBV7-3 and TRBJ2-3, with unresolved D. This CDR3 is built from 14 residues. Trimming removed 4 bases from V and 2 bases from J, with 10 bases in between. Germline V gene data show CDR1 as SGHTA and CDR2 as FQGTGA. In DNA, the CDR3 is TGTGCCAGCAGCTCCACAGAAGCCACAGATACGCAGTATTTT. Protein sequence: CASSSTEATDTQYF.

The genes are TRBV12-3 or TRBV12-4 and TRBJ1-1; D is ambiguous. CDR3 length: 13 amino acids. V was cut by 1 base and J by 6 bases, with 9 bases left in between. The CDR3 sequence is CASSLGGRAEAFF. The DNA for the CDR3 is TGTGCCAGCAGTTTAGGAGGGAGGGCTGAAGCTTTCTTT.

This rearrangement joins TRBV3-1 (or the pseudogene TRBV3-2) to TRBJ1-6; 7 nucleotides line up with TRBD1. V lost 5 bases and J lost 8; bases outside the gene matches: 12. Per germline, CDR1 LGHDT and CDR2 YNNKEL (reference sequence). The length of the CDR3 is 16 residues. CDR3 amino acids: CASSAGTTGEDSPLHF. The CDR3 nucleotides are TGTGCCAGCAGCGCGGGAACAACAGGGGAAGATTCACCCCTCCACTTT.

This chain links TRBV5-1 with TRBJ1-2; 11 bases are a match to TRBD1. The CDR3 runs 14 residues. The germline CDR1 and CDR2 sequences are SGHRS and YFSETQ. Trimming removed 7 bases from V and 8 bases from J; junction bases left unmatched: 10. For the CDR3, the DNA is TGCGCCAGCGGACCCGGACAGGGGGCGGGAGGCTACACCTTC. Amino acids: CASGPGQGAGGYTF.

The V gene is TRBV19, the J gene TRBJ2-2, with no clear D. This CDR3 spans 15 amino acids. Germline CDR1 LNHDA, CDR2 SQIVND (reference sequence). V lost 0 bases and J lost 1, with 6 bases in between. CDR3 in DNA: TGTGCCAGTAGTATAGATAAGCGGAACACCGGGGAGCTGTTTTTT. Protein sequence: CASSIDKRNTGELFF. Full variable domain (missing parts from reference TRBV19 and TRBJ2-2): DGGITQSPKYLFRKEGQNVTLSCEQNLNHDAMYWYRQDPGQGLRLIYYSQIVNDFQKGDIAEGYSVSREKKESFPLTVTSAQKNPTAFYLCASSIDKRNTGELFFGEGSRLTVL.

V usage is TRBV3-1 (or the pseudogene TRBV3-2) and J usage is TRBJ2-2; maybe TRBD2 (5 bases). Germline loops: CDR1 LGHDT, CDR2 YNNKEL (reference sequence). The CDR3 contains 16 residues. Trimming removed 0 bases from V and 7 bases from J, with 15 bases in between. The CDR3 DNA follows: TGTGCCAGCAGCCAAGAATCCGTGCGGGTACACGGGGAGCTGTTTTTT. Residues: CASSQESVRVHGELFF.

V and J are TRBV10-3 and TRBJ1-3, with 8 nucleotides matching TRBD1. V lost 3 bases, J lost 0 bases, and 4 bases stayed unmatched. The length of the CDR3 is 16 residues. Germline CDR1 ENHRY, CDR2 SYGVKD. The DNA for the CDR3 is TGTGCCATCAGTGACCCCGACAGGGGCTCTGGAAACACCATATATTTT. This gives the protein CAISDPDRGSGNTIYF.

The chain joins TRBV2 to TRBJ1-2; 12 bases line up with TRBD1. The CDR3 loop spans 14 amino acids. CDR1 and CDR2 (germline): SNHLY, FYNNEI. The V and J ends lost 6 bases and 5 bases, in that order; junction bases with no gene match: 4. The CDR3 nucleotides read TGTGCCAGCAGCCGGGACAGGGGGCAGTATGGCTACACCTTC. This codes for CASSRDRGQYGYTF.

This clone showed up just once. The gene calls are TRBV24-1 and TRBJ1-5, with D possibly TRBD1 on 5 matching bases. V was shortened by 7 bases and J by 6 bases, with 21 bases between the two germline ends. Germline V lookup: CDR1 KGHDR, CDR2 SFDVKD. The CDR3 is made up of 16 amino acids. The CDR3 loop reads CATSPTVPGLSQPQHF. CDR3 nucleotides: TGTGCCACCAGCCCTACCGTTCCGGGACTTAGTCAGCCCCAGCATTTT.

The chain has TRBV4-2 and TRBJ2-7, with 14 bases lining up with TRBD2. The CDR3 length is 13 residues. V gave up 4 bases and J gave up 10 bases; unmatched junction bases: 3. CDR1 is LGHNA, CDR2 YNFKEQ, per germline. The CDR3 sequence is CASSRGLAGGQYF. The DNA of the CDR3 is TGTGCCAGCAGCCGAGGACTAGCGGGAGGACAGTACTTC.